The subject of this entry is one TCR beta chain. Methods used by the authors: Reference gene primer amplification gave nucleated cell count estimates. Profiled with immunoSEQ multiplex PCR; TCRdb holds only in-frame clones, not every one. V and J calls and clone size are as listed in that table; D and trimming were resolved from the DNA. The sample has about 130,000 clones; roughly four fifths are singletons. The entry originates in a study of blood T cell repertoires in COVID-19. About the research overall: Material from acute and convalescent COVID-19 was sourced from the United States, Italy and Spain. The analysed material was cDNA or gDNA that came from T cells, B-cell-depleted T cells, or PBMCs.

CDR1 is SGHRS, CDR2 YFSETQ, per germline. V was cut by 1 base and J by 4 bases, with 11 bases left in between. The CDR3 is made up of 14 amino acids. The chain uses TRBV5-1 and TRBJ1-2; the D gene is possibly TRBD1 (5 bases). The sample consisted of peripheral blood. The source of this sequence is a woman of 80 years or more with acute or convalescent COVID-19. This CDR3 is CASSLFREAYGYTF. DNA of the CDR3: TGCGCCAGCAGCTTGTTCAGGGAGGCCTATGGCTACACCTTC.